This T cell receptor (beta chain) is drawn from a study of cytotoxic CD8 clonotypes in ibrutinib-treated CLL. Study details: Samples had a mean of approximately 240,000 productive templates and some 88,000 productive rearrangements.

This table comes from immunoSEQ multiplex PCR, and its TCRdb copy is limited to in-frame clones, with some not included. This sample has fewer than 400,000 clones, with over 55% found just once. Trimming stripped 10 bases from V and 3 bases from J, with 10 bases between. The CDR3 is made up of 12 amino acids. Looked up from germline, CDR1 is MDHEN and CDR2 is SYDVKM. Sample: PBMCs, taken after 36 months of ibrutinib treatment. The receptor was isolated from a human donor with chronic lymphocytic leukemia. The chain employs TRBV28 and TRBJ1-5; D gene unclear. The CDR3 DNA sequence: TGTGCCACCCAGGAGCCCAATCAGCCCCAGCATTTT. Amino acids: CATQEPNQPQHF.